The 11 T cell receptor beta chains reported below all come from one sample, sequenced in a study of regulatory T cells in long-lasting Graves disease. Arm-PCR of CDR3 regions with iRepertoire HTBI primers generated TCR beta libraries. Each CDR3 protein is one row after TCRdb ran MiXCR on the multiplex PCR reads. This table holds a few hundred thousand distinct CDR3 sequences, around an eighth found once. Noted time point: newly diagnosed GD, antithyroid drugs for less than 3 months. The TCR library was made from RNA extracted from PBMCs. These data were likewise used in another study, on T cells in Graves' hyperthyroidism and ophthalmopathy.

This sample comprised peripheral blood mononuclear cells (PBMCs), obtained at new diagnosis, from a patient treated with antithyroid drugs. These TCRs come from a man under 40 with Graves disease.

There are a few counts of this clonotype. The chain links TRBV10-3 to TRBJ2-7; D ambiguous. V lost 6 bases and J lost 5, with 8 bases in between. CDR3 size: 11 residues. CDR1 ENHRY and CDR2 SYGVKD come from the germline V gene. CDR3 bases: TGTGCCATCAGGGTAGGCGACGAGCAGTACTTC. It codes for CAIRVGDEQYF.

This clonotype was recorded many times. The genes are TRBV12-5 and TRBJ1-2; D not certain. The V and J ends lost 4 bases and 4 bases respectively, with 7 bases between them. Germline lookup yields CDR1 LGHNT and CDR2 FRNRAP. The CDR3 spans 12 residues. Written as DNA, the CDR3 is TGTGCTAGTGGTTCCGGGATCTATGGCTACACCTTC. Translated, it gives CASGSGIYGYTF.

This clonotype was observed at least ten times. The chain combines TRBV11-2 with TRBJ2-3; D not resolved. The CDR3 consists of 14 residues. V lost 5 bases and J 6 bases, leaving 15 bases between the germline ends. Germline V gene data show CDR1 as SGHAT and CDR2 as FQNNGV. CDR3 region: CASSLTSIADTQYF. CDR3 sequence (DNA): TGTGCCAGCAGCCTTACTTCGATCGCCGATACGCAGTATTTT.

As concerns this clonotype: A much larger clone lies a single base off, so this may be a read error. For the CDR3, the DNA is TGTGCCGGCAGCCAACATGATGGGAAGGACATTCAGTACTTC. Translation gives CAGSQHDGKDIQYF. The gene calls are TRBV3-1 and TRBJ2-4; D remains ambiguous. This CDR3 spans 14 amino acids. Germline V CDR1 and CDR2: LGHDT, YNNKEL (reference sequence).

This clonotype was counted only a few times. V gene TRBV18 combines with J gene TRBJ2-7, with a weak D call TRBD2 (6 bases). The germline V gene encodes CDR1 KGHSH and CDR2 LQKENI. V lost 3 bases, J lost 1 base, and 16 bases lay in between. The CDR3 runs to 16 residues. CDR3 coding DNA: TGTGCCAGCTCACCCAACCGACTAGGGCCTTCCTACGAGCAGTACTTC. It translates to CASSPNRLGPSYEQYF.

Of note for this clonotype: A clone one base away is much larger, so this may be a read error. The rearrangement links TRBV20-1 to TRBJ2-5, with D perhaps TRBD1 (5 bases). CDR3 length: 15 amino acids. Germline CDR1 reads DFQATT; CDR2 reads SNEGSKA (reference sequence). V lost 3 bases and J lost 11, with 25 bases in between. The CDR3 loop reads CSASPLVGLGNEQYF. Here the CDR3 DNA reads TGCAGTGCTAGTCCCCTAGTGGGGCTGGGGAATGAGCAGTACTTC.

This clonotype was recorded many times. The rearrangement joins TRBV11-2 to TRBJ2-7; D possibly corresponds to TRBD2 (5 bases). This CDR3 has 15 residues. The germline V gene encodes CDR1 SGHAT and CDR2 FQNNGV. Trimming pared 0 bases from V and 2 bases from J, leaving 11 bases between. CDR3 nucleotide sequence: TGTGCCAGCAGCTTAGAATCCATAGCGACCTACGAGCAGTACTTC. As protein: CASSLESIATYEQYF. The variable domain in full, completed from reference TRBV11-2 and TRBJ2-7, reads EAGVAQSPRYKIIEKRQSVAFWCNPISGHATLYWYQQILGQGPKLLIQFQNNGVVDDSQLPKDRFSAERLKGVDSTLKIQPAKLEDSAVYLCASSLESIATYEQYFGPGTRLTVT.

The sample holds a few counts of this clonotype. This chain connects TRBV18 to TRBJ1-1; 10 bases align to TRBD1. J lost 1 base, V lost 3 bases, and 8 bases had no gene match. Germline V gene sequence: CDR1 KGHSH, CDR2 LQKENI. This CDR3 is 17 amino acids long. The CDR3 sequence is CASSPRQGAKENTEAFF. The CDR3 DNA follows: TGTGCCAGCTCACCGCGACAGGGGGCAAAGGAGAACACTGAAGCTTTCTTT. The whole variable domain, filled in from reference TRBV18 and TRBJ1-1, reads NAGVMQNPRHLVRRRGQEARLRCSPMKGHSHVYWYRQLPEEGLKFMVYLQKENIIDESGMPKERFSAEFPKEGPSILRIQQVVRGDSAAYFCASSPRQGAKENTEAFFGQGTRLTVV.

This clonotype was seen repeatedly, ten times or more. The chain combines TRBV20-1 with TRBJ2-3; no clear D gene. The germline V gene encodes CDR1 DFQATT and CDR2 SNEGSKA (reference sequence). The CDR3 runs 13 residues. Trimming took 3 bases from V and 4 from J, leaving 11 bases between them. The DNA for the CDR3 is TGCAGTGCTAGCGAGCTGTTGTCAGATACGCAGTATTTT. Translation gives CSASELLSDTQYF.

Ten or more counts support this clonotype. The junction shows a germline mismatch at one end, possibly a read error. The V gene is TRBV5-1, the J gene TRBJ2-7; the D gene could be TRBD1 or TRBD2 (5 bases each). CDR3 length: 13 residues. Germline CDR1 SGHRS, CDR2 YFSETQ. In nucleotides, the CDR3 is TGTGCCAGCAGCTTAGAGGGGTCCTACGAGCAGTACTTC. It specifies CASSLEGSYEQYF.

This clonotype was detected many times. The chain carries TRBV3-1 and TRBJ2-7; 8 bases align to TRBD1. With 2 bases clipped from V and 5 bases from J, the junction kept 5 bases outside the gene matches. CDR1 and CDR2 from the germline V gene are LGHDT and YNNKEL (reference sequence). This CDR3 is 14 amino acids long. In nucleotides, the CDR3 is TGTGCCAGCAGCCAACAGGGGGCGTACGACGAGCAGTACTTC. It encodes CASSQQGAYDEQYF.